What follows are 4 T cell receptor beta chains derived from one specimen sequenced in a study of blood T cell repertoires in COVID-19. The protocol was immunoSEQ multiplex PCR, while the TCRdb copy is restricted to in-frame clones and leaves out a portion. The data contain about 190,000 clones, approximately 86% of them singletons. Sequences were obtained from peripheral blood. The receptors come from a man aged 30 to 45 with acute or convalescent COVID-19.

The J gene is TRBJ2-7, the V gene TRBV29-1; a weak D match, TRBD2 (6 bases). The CDR3 has 14 amino acids. Per the germline V gene, CDR1 is SQVTM and CDR2 is ANQGSEA. V gave up 0 bases and J gave up 7 bases, with 16 bases separating them. For the CDR3, the DNA is TGCAGCGTTGAAGATGAAAGCGGGTCGTGGGAGCAGTACTTC. It yields the protein CSVEDESGSWEQYF.

This rearrangement joins TRBV28 to TRBJ2-5; 7 nucleotides match TRBD1. Trimming cost V 6 bases and J 9 bases; bases outside gene matches: 16. Germline CDR1 MDHEN, CDR2 SYDVKM. The CDR3 length is 15 residues. CDR3 sequence: CASSPQGVPTHAQYF. The CDR3 coding sequence is TGTGCCAGCAGCCCTCAGGGGGTACCAACGCACGCCCAGTACTTC.

The gene calls are TRBV5-6 and TRBJ2-7; 8 bases fit TRBD1. V lost 3 bases, J lost 2 bases, and 10 bases stayed unmatched. Germline values: CDR1 SGHDT, CDR2 YYEEEE. The CDR3 length is 16 residues. This CDR3 is CASSYRGTGDPYEQYF. For the CDR3, the DNA is TGTGCCAGCAGCTACAGAGGGACAGGTGATCCCTACGAGCAGTACTTC.

The rearrangement uses TRBV5-1 and TRBJ1-3, with D perhaps TRBD1 (6 bases). Looked up from germline, CDR1 is SGHRS and CDR2 is YFSETQ. Trimming removed 4 bases at V and 3 bases at J, with 14 bases between. This CDR3 region has 15 residues. The CDR3 DNA is TGCGCCAGCAGCCCGGGACACCAAAATGGAAACACCATATATTTT. Encoded protein: CASSPGHQNGNTIYF.